Shown below are 17 T cell receptor beta chains from a single sample sequenced in a study of cytomegalovirus exposure and HLA in healthy donors. Both 60 Vbeta primers and 13 Jbeta primers went into the PCR. The data were produced by immunoSEQ multiplex PCR, yet TCRdb's version contains in-frame clones alone and is incomplete. The sample holds over 150,000 clones, under 90% seen once. Input material: PBMCs. These receptors were collected from a man aged 30 to 39 in good health and CMV-seropositive.

The chain has TRBV27 and TRBJ2-7; 10 positions agree with TRBD1. This CDR3 is 15 amino acids long. Germline CDR1 reads MNHEY; CDR2 reads SMNVEV (reference sequence). Germline trimming cut 5 bases from V and 2 bases from J; bases unmatched to any gene: 6. The CDR3 here is CASSPGQGGAYEQYF. The CDR3 DNA follows: TGTGCCAGCAGTCCCGGACAGGGGGGGGCCTACGAGCAGTACTTC.

The J gene is TRBJ2-1, the V gene TRBV19, with 7 bases that match TRBD2. The CDR3 is made up of 13 amino acids. Germline V gene lookup returns CDR1 LNHDA and CDR2 SQIVND (reference sequence). Trimming removed 6 bases from V and 6 bases from J; junction bases left unmatched: 5. The CDR3 DNA sequence: TGTGCCAGTAGCGCTAGCGGAGGCAATGAGCAGTTCTTC. It is translated as CASSASGGNEQFF.

The gene calls are TRBV9 and TRBJ2-7; D is possibly TRBD2 (6 bases). Germline CDR1 is SGDLS and CDR2 is YYNGEE. Trimming stripped 3 bases from V and 9 bases from J, with 16 bases between. The CDR3 contains 13 residues. As DNA, the CDR3 is TGTGCCAGCAGCGCAATAGGGACTTGTGGGCAGTACTTC. Its translation is CASSAIGTCGQYF.

This chain links TRBV28 with TRBJ1-2; 8 nucleotides match TRBD1. CDR3 size: 13 residues. The ends lost 6 bases at V and 8 bases at J; junction bases unmatched: 8. From germline, CDR1 is MDHEN and CDR2 SYDVKM. This chain's CDR3 is CASRWQGARGYTF. The CDR3 nucleotides are TGTGCCAGCAGGTGGCAGGGGGCTCGCGGCTACACCTTC.

V gene TRBV19 combines with J gene TRBJ2-5, with 15 bases matching TRBD2. In germline, CDR1 is LNHDA, CDR2 SQIVND (reference sequence). This CDR3 has 18 residues. Germline trimming cut 5 bases from V and 4 bases from J; bases unmatched to any gene: 11. The CDR3 region has the DNA TGTGCCAGTAGTGCTCGGGGACTAGCGGGGGGCGGGGGAGAGACCCAGTACTTC. It specifies CASSARGLAGGGGETQYF.

The chain is built from TRBV4-2 and TRBJ2-5; D might be TRBD2 (5 bases). This CDR3 comprises 15 residues. V lost 0 bases to trimming and J lost 5 bases, with 13 bases between them. Germline CDR1 is LGHNA and CDR2 is YNFKEQ. In DNA form, the CDR3 reads TGTGCCAGCAGCCAAGATCTCGAGGGATTTGAGACCCAGTACTTC. Translation gives CASSQDLEGFETQYF.

This chain connects TRBV4-1 to TRBJ2-4, with 7 bases that match TRBD1. In germline, CDR1 is MGHRA, CDR2 YSYEKL. The CDR3 has 17 amino acids. Trimming removed 0 bases from V and 0 bases from J; junction bases left unmatched: 5. CDR3 loop: CASSQEPQGVAKNIQYF. Written as DNA, the CDR3 is TGCGCCAGCAGCCAAGAGCCCCAGGGGGTAGCCAAAAACATTCAGTACTTC.

This clone has a handful of counts. J is TRBJ2-5 and V is TRBV5-6; TRBD2 matches at 9 bases. V dropped 4 bases and J dropped 5; count of bases not matched to a gene: 6. The germline CDR1 and CDR2 sequences are SGHDT and YYEEEE. CDR3 length: 14 residues. The DNA for the CDR3 is TGTGCCAGCAGCACGGCTAGCGGGGAGGAGACCCAGTACTTC. Translated: CASSTASGEETQYF.

The chain has TRBV2 and TRBJ1-2; 8 bases line up with TRBD1. CDR3 length: 15 residues. J lost 7 bases, V lost 6 bases, and 13 bases had no gene match. Germline lookup yields CDR1 SNHLY and CDR2 FYNNEI. CDR3: CASRRNPDREGGYTF. CDR3 sequence (DNA): TGTGCCAGCAGGAGAAACCCGGACAGGGAGGGTGGCTACACCTTC.

J is TRBJ2-1 and V is TRBV27; D is possibly TRBD1 (5 bases). This CDR3 spans 12 amino acids. From germline, CDR1 is MNHEY and CDR2 SMNVEV (reference sequence). The CDR3 coding sequence is TGTGCTAGGGGCAACTCCTACAATGAGCAGTTCTTC. Its protein product is CARGNSYNEQFF.

In regard to this clone: At one end, the junction sequence differs from germline, possibly due to a read error. Other DNA sequences within the sample encode an identical CDR3. J is TRBJ2-5 and V is TRBV5-1; 12 bases fit TRBD1. CDR1 and CDR2 from the germline V gene are SGHRS and YFSETQ. The CDR3 has 16 residues. The CDR3 DNA is TGTGCCAGCAGCCTTATACCGGGACAGGGGGCAGAGACCCAGTACTTC. Protein: CASSLIPGQGAETQYF.

The chain carries TRBV10-1 and TRBJ2-2; D unresolved. The CDR3 extends over 13 amino acids. CDR1 is WNHNN and CDR2 is SYGVQD in the germline V gene (reference sequence). V lost 6 bases, J lost 0 bases, and 5 bases lay in between. CDR3 nucleotides: TGCGCCAGCAGGACAACGAACACCGGGGAGCTGTTTTTT. Translated: CASRTTNTGELFF.

The chain carries TRBV20-1 and TRBJ1-1, with D tentatively TRBD1 (5 bases). This CDR3 has 10 amino acids. CDR1 is DFQATT, CDR2 SNEGSKA, per germline (reference sequence). The CDR3 DNA follows: TGCAGGACGGACAACGCTGAAGCTTTCTTT. Protein: CRTDNAEAFF.

V gene TRBV27 combines with J gene TRBJ2-7; the D gene is possibly TRBD2 (5 bases). V lost 6 bases, J lost 0 bases, and 18 bases lay in between. There are 16 residues in the CDR3. Per germline, CDR1 MNHEY and CDR2 SMNVEV (reference sequence). CDR3 in DNA: TGTGCCAGCAGCACACCTGGCGGGCCGAGCTCCTACGAGCAGTACTTC. It yields the protein CASSTPGGPSSYEQYF.

The V call is TRBV19, the J call TRBJ2-6; D unresolved. The CDR3 has 14 amino acids. Trimming stripped 9 bases from V and 0 bases from J, with 9 bases between. Germline V gene lookup returns CDR1 LNHDA and CDR2 SQIVND (reference sequence). CDR3 in DNA: TGTGCCAGCATCCAGAACTCTGGGGCCAACGTCCTGACTTTC. Amino acid sequence: CASIQNSGANVLTF.

The chain carries TRBV19 and TRBJ2-7; 8 bases align to TRBD1. Germline CDR1 LNHDA, CDR2 SQIVND (reference sequence). With 5 bases clipped from V and 3 bases from J, the junction kept 9 bases outside the gene matches. The CDR3 is 15 amino acids. The CDR3 loop is CASSVQTGVNYEQYF. Here the CDR3 DNA reads TGTGCCAGTAGTGTACAGACAGGGGTAAACTACGAGCAGTACTTC.

J is TRBJ2-7 and V is TRBV10-3; D perhaps matches TRBD2 (6 bases). CDR3 size: 19 residues. Germline CDR1 ENHRY, CDR2 SYGVKD. Trimming removed 3 bases at V and 3 bases at J, with 27 bases between. CDR3 DNA sequence: TGTGCCATCAGTGATATCGGAGGGGCGTCTTCCCCCTCCAACTACGAGCAGTACTTC. Translation: CAISDIGGASSPSNYEQYF.